The entry below gives a single T cell receptor (beta chain) sequence along with its context. The antigen is undetermined. The sample originates from a study of T cell responses to AZD1222 COVID-19 vaccine. Findings of the study overall: Clonal diversity may have been underestimated in mostly white British donors. Spike-specific TCRs gained breadth and depth after people received two AZD1222 doses.

Some clones are missing from TCRdb's copy, which holds only in-frame ones; the method was immunoSEQ multiplex PCR. The table has about 140,000 clones, 80% to 95% seen once. The input for sequencing was peripheral blood, taken 28 days after the second AZD1222 dose. The receptor was derived from an adult who received the AZD1222 COVID-19 vaccine.

DNA of the CDR3: TGTGCCAGCAGCTTGGTCGGGGACAGATCTGAAAAACTGTTTTTT. The encoded protein is CASSLVGDRSEKLFF. J is TRBJ1-4 and V is TRBV5-8; 7 bases are shared with TRBD1. The CDR3 contains 15 residues. V lost 0 bases and J lost 7; bases outside the gene matches: 6. Germline loops: CDR1 SGHTS, CDR2 YDEGEE.